This TCR beta chain was found in a study of T-cell memory formation after mild COVID-19. Study information: Largely donor-specific sequence clusters came from a couple of donors. Notes on the study in general: Day 37-peaking second-wave clones had unconfirmed SARS-CoV-2 specificity. Researchers found some responding clones in pre-infection memory, a sign that cross-reactive memory joined.

Germline-derived CDR1 and CDR2 are MNHEY and SVGEGT. Trimming pared 5 bases from V and 2 bases from J, leaving 13 bases between. The CDR3 runs to 15 residues. This clonotype has only a few counts. Antigen specificity is unknown. 5'RACE primed at constant segments yielded TCR alpha and TCR beta cDNA libraries bearing sample barcodes and UMIs. TCRdb independently ran MiXCR on the 5' RACE reads; one entry per CDR3 protein. The table has 250,000 to 300,000 distinct CDR3 sequences, around 16% seen once. Material: PBMCs or a T cell subset sorted from them (not recorded which). This chain connects TRBV6-2 or TRBV6-3 to TRBJ2-1, with D unclear. This receptor was taken from a young man who had mild COVID-19 (a few samples of this study predate the infection). Cell type and time point are not known. CDR3 sequence reads: CASSQWLATYNEQFF. CDR3 DNA: TGTGCCAGCAGTCAGTGGTTGGCCACCTACAATGAGCAGTTCTTC.